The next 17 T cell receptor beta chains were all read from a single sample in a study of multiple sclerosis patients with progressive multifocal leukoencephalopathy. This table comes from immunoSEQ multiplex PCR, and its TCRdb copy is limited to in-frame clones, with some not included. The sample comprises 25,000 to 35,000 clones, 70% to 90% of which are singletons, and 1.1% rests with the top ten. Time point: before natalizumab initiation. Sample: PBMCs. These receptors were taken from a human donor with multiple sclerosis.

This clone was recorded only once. This CDR3 is CAWKTGGWDGYTF. The CDR3 bases are TGTGCCTGGAAGACAGGGGGCTGGGATGGCTACACCTTC. V and J are TRBV30 and TRBJ1-2, with 10 bases fitting TRBD1. With 4 bases clipped from V and 6 bases from J, the junction kept 5 bases outside the gene matches. The CDR3 totals 13 residues. Germline CDR1 GTSNPN, CDR2 SVGIG (reference sequence).

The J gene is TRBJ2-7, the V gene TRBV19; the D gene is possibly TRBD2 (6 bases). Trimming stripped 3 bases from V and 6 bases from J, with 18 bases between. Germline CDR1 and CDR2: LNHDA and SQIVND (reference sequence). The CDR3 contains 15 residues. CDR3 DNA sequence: TGTGCCAGTAGTATGGGGGACGGGAGAGGTGGCGAGCAGTACTTC. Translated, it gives CASSMGDGRGGEQYF.

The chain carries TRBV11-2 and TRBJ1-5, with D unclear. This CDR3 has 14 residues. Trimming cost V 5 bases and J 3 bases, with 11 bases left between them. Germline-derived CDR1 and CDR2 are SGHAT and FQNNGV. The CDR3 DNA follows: TGTGCCAGCAGCCCGTTCGGGTCCAATCAGCCCCAGCATTTT. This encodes CASSPFGSNQPQHF.

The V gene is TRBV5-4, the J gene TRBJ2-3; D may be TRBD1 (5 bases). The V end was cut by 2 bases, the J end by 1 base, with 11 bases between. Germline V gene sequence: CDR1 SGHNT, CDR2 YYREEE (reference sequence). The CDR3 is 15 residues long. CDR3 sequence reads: CASSFDSGRTDTQYF. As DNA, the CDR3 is TGTGCCAGCAGCTTTGATTCAGGGCGCACAGATACGCAGTATTTT.

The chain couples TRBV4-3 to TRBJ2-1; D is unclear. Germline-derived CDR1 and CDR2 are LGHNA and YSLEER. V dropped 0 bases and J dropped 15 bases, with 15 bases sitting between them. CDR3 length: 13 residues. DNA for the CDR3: TGCGCCAGCAGCCAAGAAAGGCTCCCAATACTGTTCTTC. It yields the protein CASSQERLPILFF.

CDR3 protein: CASSEAAGNQPQHF. The CDR3 DNA reads TGTGCCAGCAGTGAAGCGGCGGGGAATCAGCCCCAGCATTTT. The rearrangement uses TRBV2 and TRBJ1-5, with no clear D. The CDR3 is 14 residues long. Germline V gene data show CDR1 as SNHLY and CDR2 as FYNNEI. Trimming stripped 0 bases from V and 4 bases from J, with 7 bases between. Full variable domain (missing parts from reference TRBV2 and TRBJ1-5): EPEVTQTPSHQVTQMGQEVILRCVPISNHLYFYWYRQILGQKVEFLVSFYNNEISEKSEIFDDQFSVERPDGSNFTLKIRSTKLEDSAMYFCASSEAAGNQPQHFGDGTRLSIL.

The CDR3: CASSLGTEYNEQFF. The CDR3 region has the DNA TGTGCCAGCAGCTTAGGTACGGAGTACAATGAGCAGTTCTTC. The J gene is TRBJ2-1, the V gene TRBV7-2, with D unresolved. The CDR3 loop spans 14 amino acids. Germline values: CDR1 SGHTA, CDR2 FQGNSA. V lost 1 base, J lost 4 bases, and 8 bases lay in between.

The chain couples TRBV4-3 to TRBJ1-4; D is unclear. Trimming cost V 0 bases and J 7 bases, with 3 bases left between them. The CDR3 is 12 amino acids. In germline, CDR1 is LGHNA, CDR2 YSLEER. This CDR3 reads CASSQDSEKLFF. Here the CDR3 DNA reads TGCGCCAGCAGCCAAGATTCTGAAAAACTGTTTTTT.

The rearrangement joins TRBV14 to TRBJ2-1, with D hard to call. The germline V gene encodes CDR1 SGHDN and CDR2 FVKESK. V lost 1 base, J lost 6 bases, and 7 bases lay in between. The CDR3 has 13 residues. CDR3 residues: CASSQVWGNEQFF. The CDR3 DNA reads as TGTGCCAGCAGCCAAGTGTGGGGCAATGAGCAGTTCTTC. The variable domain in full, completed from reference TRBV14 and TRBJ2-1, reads EAGVTQFPSHSVIEKGQTVTLRCDPISGHDNLYWYRRVMGKEIKFLLHFVKESKQDESGMPNNRFLAERTGGTYSTLKVQPAELEDSGVYFCASSQVWGNEQFFGPGTRLTVL.

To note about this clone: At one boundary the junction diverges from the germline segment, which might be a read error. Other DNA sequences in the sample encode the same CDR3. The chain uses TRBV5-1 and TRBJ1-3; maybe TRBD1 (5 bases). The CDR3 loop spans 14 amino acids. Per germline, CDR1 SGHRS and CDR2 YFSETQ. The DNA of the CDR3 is TGCGCCAGAAAACAGGTAGACTCTGGAAACACCATATACTTT. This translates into CARKQVDSGNTIYF.

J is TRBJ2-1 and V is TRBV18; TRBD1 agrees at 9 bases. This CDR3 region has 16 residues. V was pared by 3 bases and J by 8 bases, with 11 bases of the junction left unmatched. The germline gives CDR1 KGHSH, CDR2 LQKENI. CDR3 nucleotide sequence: TGTGCCAGCTCACCTCCACGCGGGACAGGGAGGGATGAGCAGTTCTTC. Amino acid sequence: CASSPPRGTGRDEQFF.

The CDR3 DNA sequence: TGTGCCAGTACGGACAGGGGCACTGAAGCTTTCTTT. This gives the protein CASTDRGTEAFF. The chain couples TRBV19 to TRBJ1-1; TRBD1 agrees at 9 bases. CDR1 LNHDA and CDR2 SQIVND come from the germline V gene (reference sequence). CDR3 length: 12 residues. The junction had 1 base not matched to a gene; V was cut back by 7 bases and J by 4 bases. Supplemented by reference TRBV19 and TRBJ1-1, the full variable domain reads DGGITQSPKYLFRKEGQNVTLSCEQNLNHDAMYWYRQDPGQGLRLIYYSQIVNDFQKGDIAEGYSVSREKKESFPLTVTSAQKNPTAFYLCASTDRGTEAFFGQGTRLTVV.

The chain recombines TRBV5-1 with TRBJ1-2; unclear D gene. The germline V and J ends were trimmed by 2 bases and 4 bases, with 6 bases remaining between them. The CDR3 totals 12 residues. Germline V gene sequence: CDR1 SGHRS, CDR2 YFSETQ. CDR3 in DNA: TGCGCCAGCAGCTTAGAGAGCTATGGCTACACCTTC. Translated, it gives CASSLESYGYTF. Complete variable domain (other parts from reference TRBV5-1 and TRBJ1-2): KAGVTQTPRYLIKTRGQQVTLSCSPISGHRSVSWYQQTPGQGLQFLFEYFSETQRNKGNFPGRFSGRQFSNSRSEMNVSTLELGDSALYLCASSLESYGYTFGSGTRLTVV.

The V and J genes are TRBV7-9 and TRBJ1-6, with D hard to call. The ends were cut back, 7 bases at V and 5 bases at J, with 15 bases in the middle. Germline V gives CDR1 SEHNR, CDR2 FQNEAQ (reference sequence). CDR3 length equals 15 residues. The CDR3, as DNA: TGTGCCAGCACCCCCATAGGGTGGAATAATTCACCCCTCCACTTT. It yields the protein CASTPIGWNNSPLHF.

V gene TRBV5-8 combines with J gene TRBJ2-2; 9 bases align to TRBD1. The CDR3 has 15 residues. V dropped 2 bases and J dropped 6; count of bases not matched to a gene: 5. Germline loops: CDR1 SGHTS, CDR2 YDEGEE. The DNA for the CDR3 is TGTGCCAGCAGCTTTACAGGGGGCATTGCCGGGGAGCTGTTTTTT. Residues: CASSFTGGIAGELFF. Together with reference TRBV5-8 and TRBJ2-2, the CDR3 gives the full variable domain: EAGVTQSPTHLIKTRGQQATLRCSPISGHTSVYWYQQALGLGLQFLLWYDEGEERNRGNFPPRFSGRQFPNYSSELNVNALELEDSALYLCASSFTGGIAGELFFGEGSRLTVL.

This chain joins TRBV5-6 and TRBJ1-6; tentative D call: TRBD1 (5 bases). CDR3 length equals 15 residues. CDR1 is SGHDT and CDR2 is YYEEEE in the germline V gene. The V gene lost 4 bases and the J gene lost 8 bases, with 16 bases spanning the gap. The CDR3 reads CASSPGAGNHSPLHF. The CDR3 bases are TGTGCCAGCAGCCCGGGTGCAGGGAACCATTCACCCCTCCACTTT.

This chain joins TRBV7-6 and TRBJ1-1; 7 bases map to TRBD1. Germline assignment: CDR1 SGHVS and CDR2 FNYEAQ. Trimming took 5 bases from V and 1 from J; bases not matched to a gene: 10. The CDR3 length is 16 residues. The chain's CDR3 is CASSEVQGRGNTEAFF. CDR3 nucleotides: TGTGCCAGCAGCGAGGTACAGGGGCGGGGGAACACTGAAGCTTTCTTT. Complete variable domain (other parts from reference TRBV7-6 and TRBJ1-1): GAGVSQSPRYKVTKRGQDVALRCDPISGHVSLYWYRQALGQGPEFLTYFNYEAQQDKSGLPNDRFSAERPEGSISTLTIQRTEQRDSAMYRCASSEVQGRGNTEAFFGQGTRLTVV.